The present TCR beta chain was sequenced within a study of metastatic and nonmetastatic thyroid tumors. Study-level information: Patients with malignant and benign thyroid disease provided blood and tumor or nodule tissue, whose repertoires were compared. Study-wide points: According to reports, the diversity of TCR beta was significantly higher in malignant thyroid tumors than in benign nodules, and this held in both blood and tumor samples.

Original methodology: Across clinicopathological groups, CDR3 differences served as the basis for building a distant-metastasis classifier for papillary thyroid cancer. TCRdb re-called clones from the PCR reads using MiXCR. The V and J calls follow TCRdb's processing rather than the paper's. The table shows roughly 20,000 clones, with around two fifths occurring only once. Looked up from germline, CDR1 is SGHRS and CDR2 is YFSETQ. This CDR3 is 13 amino acids long. The V end was cut by 0 bases, the J end by 7 bases, with 5 bases between. On this clone itself: Antigen: not known.

Every patient was untreated before thyroid surgery. The sequenced sample consisted of tumor tissue. This rearrangement joins TRBV5-1 to TRBJ1-6; unclear D gene. This TCR came from a female donor with papillary thyroid cancer or a benign thyroid nodule (not recorded which). Some clones in this sample may be carry-over from other donors' samples. This CDR3 is CASSLGQNSPLHF. The CDR3, as DNA: TGCGCCAGCAGCTTGGGACAAAATTCACCCCTCCACTTT.